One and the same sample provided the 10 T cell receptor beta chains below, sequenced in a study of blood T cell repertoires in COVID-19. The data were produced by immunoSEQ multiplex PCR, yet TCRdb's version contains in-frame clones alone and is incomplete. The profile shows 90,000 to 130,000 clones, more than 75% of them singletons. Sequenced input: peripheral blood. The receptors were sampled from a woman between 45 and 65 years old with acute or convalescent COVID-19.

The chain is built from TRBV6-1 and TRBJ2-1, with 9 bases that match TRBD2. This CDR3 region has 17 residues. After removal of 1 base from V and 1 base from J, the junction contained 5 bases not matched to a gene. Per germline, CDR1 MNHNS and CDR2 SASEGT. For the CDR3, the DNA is TGTGCCAGCAGTGAAGTTGATAGCGGGAGATCCTACAATGAGCAGTTCTTC. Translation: CASSEVDSGRSYNEQFF.

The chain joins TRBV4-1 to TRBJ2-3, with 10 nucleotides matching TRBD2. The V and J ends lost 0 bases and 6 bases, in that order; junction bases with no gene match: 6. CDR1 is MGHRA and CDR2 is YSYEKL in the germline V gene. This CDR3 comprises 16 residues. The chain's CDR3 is CASSQELAGVFDTQYF. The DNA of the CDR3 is TGCGCCAGCAGCCAAGAGCTAGCGGGAGTGTTTGATACGCAGTATTTT.

The DNA for the CDR3 is TGTGCCAGCAGCCCAGGGACAGGGGGCAATCAGCCCCAGCATTTT. The encoded protein is CASSPGTGGNQPQHF. V is TRBV9 and J is TRBJ1-5, with TRBD1 matching over 10 bases. J gave up 2 bases and V 4 bases, and 3 bases lay outside the gene matches. The germline V gene encodes CDR1 SGDLS and CDR2 YYNGEE. There are 15 residues in the CDR3.

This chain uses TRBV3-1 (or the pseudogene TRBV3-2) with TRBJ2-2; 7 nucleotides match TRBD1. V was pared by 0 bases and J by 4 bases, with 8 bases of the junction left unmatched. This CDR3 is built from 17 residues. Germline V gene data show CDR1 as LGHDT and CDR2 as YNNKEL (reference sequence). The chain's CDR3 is CASSQDLVGGGTGELFF. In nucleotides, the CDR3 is TGTGCCAGCAGCCAAGATCTAGTAGGGGGCGGCACCGGGGAGCTGTTTTTT.

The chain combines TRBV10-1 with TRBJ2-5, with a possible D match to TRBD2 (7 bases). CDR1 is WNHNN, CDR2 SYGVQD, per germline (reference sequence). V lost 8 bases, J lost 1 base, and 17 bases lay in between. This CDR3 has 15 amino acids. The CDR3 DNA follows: TGCGCCAGCTCTCTAGGGGGGGGACCCCAAGAGACCCAGTACTTC. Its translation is CASSLGGGPQETQYF.

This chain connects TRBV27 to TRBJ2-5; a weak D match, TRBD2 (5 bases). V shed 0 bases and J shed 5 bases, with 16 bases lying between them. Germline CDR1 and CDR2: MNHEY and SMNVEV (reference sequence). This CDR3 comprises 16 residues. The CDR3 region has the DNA TGTGCCAGCAGTTTATCGAAGGTTGAGGGAACGGAGACCCAGTACTTC. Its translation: CASSLSKVEGTETQYF.

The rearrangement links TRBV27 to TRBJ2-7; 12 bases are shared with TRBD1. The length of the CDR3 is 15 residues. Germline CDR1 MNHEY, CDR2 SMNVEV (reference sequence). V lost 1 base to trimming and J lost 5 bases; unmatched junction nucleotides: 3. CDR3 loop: CASSLLGTGGNEQYF. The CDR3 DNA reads TGTGCCAGCAGTTTATTGGGGACAGGGGGCAACGAGCAGTACTTC.

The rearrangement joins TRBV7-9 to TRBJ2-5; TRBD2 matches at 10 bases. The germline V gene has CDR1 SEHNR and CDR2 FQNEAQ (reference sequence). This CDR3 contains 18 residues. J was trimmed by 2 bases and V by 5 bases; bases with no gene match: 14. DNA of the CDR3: TGTGCCAGCAGCCCACGGTCAGCGGGAGGGCCTCAACAAGAGACCCAGTACTTC. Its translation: CASSPRSAGGPQQETQYF.

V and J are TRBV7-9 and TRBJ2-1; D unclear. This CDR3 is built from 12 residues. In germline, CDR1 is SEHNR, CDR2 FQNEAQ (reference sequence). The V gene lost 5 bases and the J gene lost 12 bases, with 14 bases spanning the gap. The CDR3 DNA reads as TGTGCCAGCAGCGGCAGATCAGGAAGGCAGTTCTTC. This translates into CASSGRSGRQFF.

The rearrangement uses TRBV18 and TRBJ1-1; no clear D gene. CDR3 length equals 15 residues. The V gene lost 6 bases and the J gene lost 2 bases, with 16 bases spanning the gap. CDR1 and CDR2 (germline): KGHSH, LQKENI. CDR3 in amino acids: CASSLDRVFNTEAFF. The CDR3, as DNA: TGTGCCAGCTCTCTCGATCGGGTTTTTAACACTGAAGCTTTCTTT.